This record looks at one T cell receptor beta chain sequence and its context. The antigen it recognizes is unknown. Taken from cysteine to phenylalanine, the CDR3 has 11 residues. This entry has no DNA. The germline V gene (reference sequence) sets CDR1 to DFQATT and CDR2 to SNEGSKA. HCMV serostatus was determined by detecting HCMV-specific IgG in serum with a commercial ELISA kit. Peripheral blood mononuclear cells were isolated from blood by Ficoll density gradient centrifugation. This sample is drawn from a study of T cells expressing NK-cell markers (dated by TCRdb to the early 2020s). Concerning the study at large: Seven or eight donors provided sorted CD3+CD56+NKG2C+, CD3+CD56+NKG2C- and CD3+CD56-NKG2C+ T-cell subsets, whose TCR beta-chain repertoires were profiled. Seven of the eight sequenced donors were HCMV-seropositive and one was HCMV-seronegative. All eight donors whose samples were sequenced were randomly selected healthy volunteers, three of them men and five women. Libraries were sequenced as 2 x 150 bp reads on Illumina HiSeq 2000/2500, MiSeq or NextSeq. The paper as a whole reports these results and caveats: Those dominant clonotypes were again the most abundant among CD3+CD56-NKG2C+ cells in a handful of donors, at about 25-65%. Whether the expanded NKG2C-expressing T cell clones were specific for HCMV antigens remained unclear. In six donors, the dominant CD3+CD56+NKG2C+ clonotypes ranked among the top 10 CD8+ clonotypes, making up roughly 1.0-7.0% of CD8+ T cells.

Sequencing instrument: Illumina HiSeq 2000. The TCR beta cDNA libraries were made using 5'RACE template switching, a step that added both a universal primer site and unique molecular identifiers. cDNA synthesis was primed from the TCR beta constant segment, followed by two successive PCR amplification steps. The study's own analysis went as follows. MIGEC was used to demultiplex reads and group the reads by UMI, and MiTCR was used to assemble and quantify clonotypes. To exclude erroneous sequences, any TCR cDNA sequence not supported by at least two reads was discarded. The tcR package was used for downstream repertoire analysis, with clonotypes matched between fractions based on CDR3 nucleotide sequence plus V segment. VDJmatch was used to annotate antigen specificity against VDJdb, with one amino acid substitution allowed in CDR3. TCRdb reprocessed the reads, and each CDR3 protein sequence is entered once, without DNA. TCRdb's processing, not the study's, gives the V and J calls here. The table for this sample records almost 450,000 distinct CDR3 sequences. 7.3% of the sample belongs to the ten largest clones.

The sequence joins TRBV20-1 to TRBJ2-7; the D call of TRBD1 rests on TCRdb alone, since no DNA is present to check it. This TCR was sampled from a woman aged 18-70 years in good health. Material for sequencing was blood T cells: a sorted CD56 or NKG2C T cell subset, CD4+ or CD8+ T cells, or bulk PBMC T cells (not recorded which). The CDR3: CSARAGEEQYF.